A single sample gave rise to the 19 T cell receptor beta chains below, sequenced in a study of human T cells and chemical hapten exposure. TCRdb itself ran the RACE reads through MiXCR, one entry per CDR3 protein. In the table there are around 99,000 distinct CDR3 sequences, around 11% of which are singletons. Indicated time point: patch test 1, 2 weeks after DPC sensitization. Treatment in this sample: therapeutic diphenylcyclopropenone sensitization with weekly scalp DPC. The sample here was whole blood, taken in connection with sensitization to the hapten diphenylcyclopropenone (DPC). The receptors derive from a woman between 35 and 50 years old with alopecia areata. Some clones in this sample may be carry-over from other donors' samples.

This clonotype was seen more than once but under ten times. The genes are TRBV11-1 and TRBJ2-7; the D gene is possibly TRBD2 (6 bases). CDR3 size: 11 residues. Germline V gene lookup returns CDR1 SGHAT and CDR2 FQDESV (reference sequence). V was shortened by 3 bases and J by 9 bases, with 9 bases between the two germline ends. Here the CDR3 DNA reads TGTGCCAGCAGCTTGGGACTGGTGCAGTACTTC. It translates to CASSLGLVQYF.

There are a few counts of this clonotype. This sequence joins TRBV20-1 and TRBJ1-5; the D is unclear. The V end was cut by 0 bases, the J end by 5 bases, with 8 bases between. Germline V lookup: CDR1 DFQATT, CDR2 SNEGSKA (reference sequence). This CDR3 region has 13 residues. CDR3 nucleotide sequence: TGCAGTGCTAGAGATGGGCCTCATCAGCCCCAGCATTTT. It translates to CSARDGPHQPQHF.

This clonotype was observed a handful of times. V usage is TRBV3-1 and J usage is TRBJ2-3; D remains unclear. CDR1 is LGHDT, CDR2 YNNKEL, per germline (reference sequence). This CDR3 has 14 amino acids. Trimming cost V 0 bases and J 4 bases, with 8 bases left between them. The CDR3 reads CASSQDLPPDTQYF. The CDR3 coding sequence is TGTGCCAGCAGCCAAGATCTACCCCCAGATACGCAGTATTTT.

There are a few counts of this clonotype. The V call is TRBV10-3, the J call TRBJ1-3; D not certain. This CDR3 has 15 amino acids. Trimming stripped 1 base from V and 0 bases from J, with 7 bases between. Germline V lookup: CDR1 ENHRY, CDR2 SYGVKD. CDR3 DNA sequence: TGTGCCATCAGTGAGTATCCGGACTCTGGAAACACCATATATTTT. Translation gives CAISEYPDSGNTIYF.

The chain joins TRBV6-2 or TRBV6-3 to TRBJ2-1; possible D gene TRBD2, 5 bases. Trimming pared 10 bases from V and 4 bases from J, leaving 8 bases between. The germline gives CDR1 MNHEY, CDR2 SVGEGT. The CDR3 is 11 amino acids. CDR3 residues: CAILAYNEQFF. CDR3 DNA sequence: TGTGCCATCCTAGCTTACAATGAGCAGTTCTTC.

This clonotype was counted only a few times. The chain uses TRBV12-3 or TRBV12-4 and TRBJ2-7; weak D call: TRBD2 (6 bases). V dropped 5 bases and J dropped 0 bases, with 14 bases sitting between them. The CDR3 consists of 15 residues. DNA of the CDR3: TGTGCCAGCAGTCCTGGGCGGGGTAGCTCCTACGAGCAGTACTTC. This codes for CASSPGRGSSYEQYF.

CDR3 DNA: TGTGCCAGCAGTTACTCCCCCGGGACATTTTACAATGAGCAGTTCTTC. This translates into CASSYSPGTFYNEQFF. The chain couples TRBV6-2 or TRBV6-3 to TRBJ2-1; TRBD1 is a possible D gene (6 bases). V shed 0 bases and J shed 4 bases, with 13 bases lying between them. The CDR3 covers 16 residues. CDR1 and CDR2 from the germline V gene are MNHEY and SVGEGT.

The chain is built from TRBV7-2 and TRBJ2-1; no clear D. V dropped 2 bases and J dropped 4 bases, with 9 bases sitting between them. Germline loops: CDR1 SGHTA, CDR2 FQGNSA. The CDR3 spans 14 residues. Here the CDR3 reads CASSLRQVYNEQFF. CDR3 nucleotide sequence: TGTGCCAGCAGCTTACGCCAGGTATACAATGAGCAGTTCTTC.

The V and J genes are TRBV7-4 and TRBJ2-2; 9 bases align to TRBD1. Germline V lookup: CDR1 SGHVT, CDR2 SQSDAQ. This CDR3 comprises 20 residues. The V segment lost 2 bases and the J segment 2 bases; nucleotides outside the gene matches: 15. This CDR3 reads CASSLKVSVRTGVNTGELFF. Written as DNA, the CDR3 is TGTGCCAGCAGCTTAAAGGTTTCCGTCAGGACAGGGGTTAACACCGGGGAGCTGTTTTTT.

The chain is built from TRBV29-1 and TRBJ2-1; D unclear. CDR1 SQVTM and CDR2 ANQGSEA come from the germline V gene. This CDR3 has 11 residues. V lost 4 bases to trimming and J lost 4 bases, with 5 bases between them. CDR3 region: CSVVKYNEQFF. In DNA form, the CDR3 reads TGCAGCGTTGTCAAGTACAATGAGCAGTTCTTC.

The sample holds a few counts of this clonotype. The J gene is TRBJ2-1, the V gene TRBV12-3 or TRBV12-4; 7 positions agree with TRBD2. V was pared by 6 bases and J by 3 bases, with 11 bases of the junction left unmatched. This CDR3 is built from 16 residues. The CDR3 DNA is TGTGCCAGCAGGGGCGGGGGTAGCGGCCTCTACAATGAGCAGTTCTTC. It yields the protein CASRGGGSGLYNEQFF.

The sample holds a few counts of this clonotype. The chain carries TRBV24-1 and TRBJ2-1, with D tentatively TRBD2 (6 bases). Per the germline V gene, CDR1 is KGHDR and CDR2 is SFDVKD. This CDR3 region has 17 residues. With 3 bases removed from V and 6 bases from J, the gap between germline ends came to 20 bases. CDR3 sequence reads: CATSDTQMRVAANEQFF. The CDR3 DNA follows: TGTGCCACCAGTGATACCCAAATGAGGGTAGCGGCCAATGAGCAGTTCTTC.

V and J are TRBV29-1 and TRBJ2-3, with 7 bases that match TRBD1. The CDR3 totals 14 residues. Germline CDR1 SQVTM, CDR2 ANQGSEA. With V trimmed by 6 bases and J by 0 bases, 6 bases remained unmatched. CDR3 sequence (DNA): TGCAGCGTCAGAGGGACAGTCAGCACAGATACGCAGTATTTT. Protein sequence: CSVRGTVSTDTQYF.

V and J are TRBV6-1 and TRBJ2-3; 9 positions match TRBD1. Per the germline V gene, CDR1 is MNHNS and CDR2 is SASEGT. The CDR3 covers 14 residues. V was clipped by 4 bases and J by 6 bases; unmatched bases: 5. Here the CDR3 reads CASSVGQGTDTQYF. Written as DNA, the CDR3 is TGTGCCAGCAGTGTAGGACAGGGGACGGATACGCAGTATTTT.

The sample holds a few counts of this clonotype. The chain employs TRBV5-4 and TRBJ1-2; 7 bases agree with TRBD1. With V trimmed by 4 bases and J by 4 bases, 10 bases remained unmatched. The CDR3 loop spans 15 amino acids. Germline CDR1 is SGHNT and CDR2 is YYREEE (reference sequence). CDR3 sequence (DNA): TGTGCCAGCAGCCTACAGGGGCCCGAGAGCTATGGCTACACCTTC. This encodes CASSLQGPESYGYTF.

This chain links TRBV4-3 with TRBJ1-5; no clear D gene. This CDR3 spans 13 amino acids. V was pared by 0 bases and J by 4 bases, with 4 bases between. CDR1 is LGHNA and CDR2 is YSLEER in the germline V gene. CDR3 coding DNA: TGCGCCAGCAGCCAAGACAGGAATCAGCCCCAGCATTTT. Translating it yields CASSQDRNQPQHF.

The rearrangement links TRBV6-5 to TRBJ1-4, with 7 bases lining up with TRBD1. Germline CDR1 MNHEY, CDR2 SVGAGI. The CDR3 runs 13 residues. J gave up 6 bases and V 7 bases, and 5 bases lay outside the gene matches. CDR3 nucleotide sequence: TGTGCCAGCACCAGACAGGGTTATGAAAAACTGTTTTTT. This translates into CASTRQGYEKLFF.

In this sample, this clonotype turned up a few times. The rearrangement uses TRBV12-3 or TRBV12-4 and TRBJ2-7; maybe TRBD1 (5 bases). CDR3 length: 13 amino acids. V lost 8 bases, J lost 0 bases, and 11 bases lay in between. For the CDR3, the DNA is TGTGCCAGCGTAGGCAGGGCCTCCTACGAGCAGTACTTC. The encoded protein is CASVGRASYEQYF.

In this sample, this clonotype turned up a few times. The gene calls are TRBV28 and TRBJ2-1; D possibly matches TRBD1 or TRBD2 (5 bases each). V was clipped by 4 bases and J by 6 bases, with 16 bases between them. The length of the CDR3 is 15 residues. Germline CDR1 and CDR2: MDHEN and SYDVKM. CDR3 loop: CASSSPGTAVNEQFF. CDR3 DNA sequence: TGTGCCAGCAGTTCCCCCGGGACCGCAGTCAATGAGCAGTTCTTC.